The source of this TCR beta chain is a study of cytomegalovirus exposure and HLA in healthy donors. Study-wide results and caveats: Accurate predictions that matched the HLA-A and HLA-B alleles of most subjects were reportedly made from TCR beta sequences. Previous analysis showed most TCR beta V segments were productive about 87% or about 30% of the time.

Notes on this clone: What it binds is not known.

Looked up from germline, CDR1 is SGHRS and CDR2 is YFSETQ. Trimming stripped 4 bases from V and 2 bases from J, with 12 bases between. This CDR3 comprises 15 residues. Researchers ran the PCR with 60 Vbeta and 13 Jbeta primers. The method was immunoSEQ multiplex PCR; TCRdb's version includes in-frame clones alone and lacks a portion of them. The sample holds about 140,000 clones, roughly two thirds seen once. What was sequenced was PBMCs. The sequence was collected from a male donor in good health and CMV-seronegative. This sequence joins TRBV5-1 and TRBJ1-4; D remains unclear. CDR3 amino acids: CASSPGRITNEKLFF. CDR3 DNA: TGCGCCAGCAGCCCTGGCAGGATCACTAATGAAAAACTGTTTTTT. The entire variable domain, with the rest obtained from reference TRBV5-1 and TRBJ1-4, is as follows: KAGVTQTPRYLIKTRGQQVTLSCSPISGHRSVSWYQQTPGQGLQFLFEYFSETQRNKGNFPGRFSGRQFSNSRSEMNVSTLELGDSALYLCASSPGRITNEKLFFGSGTQLSVL.